What follows are 5 T cell receptor beta chains derived from one specimen sequenced in a study of post-analysis software for immune sequencing data. Study-wide results and limits: Roughly five TRBV segments appeared more often in patients than in controls, and TRBV5-6, TRBV5-1 and TRBV20-1 were among these.

Unique molecular identifiers were carried by the TCR beta cDNA libraries. From the PCR reads, TCRdb called clonotypes with MiXCR, one entry per CDR3 protein. Of hundreds of thousands of distinct CDR3 sequences listed, about 27% are singletons. For these receptors, no antigen is known. The sequenced sample was blood. These receptors all come from a girl aged 10 to 17 with multiple sclerosis.

The rearrangement links TRBV2 to TRBJ1-5, with D uncertain. Between the trimmed V and J ends, which lost 1 base and 7 bases, there was a span of 11 bases. The CDR3 extends over 14 amino acids. CDR1 SNHLY and CDR2 FYNNEI come from the germline V gene. The CDR3 spells CASSEGGLRQPQHF. For the CDR3, the DNA is TGTGCCAGCAGTGAAGGGGGTCTTCGGCAGCCCCAGCATTTT.

The rearrangement uses TRBV5-1 and TRBJ1-4, with a possible D match to TRBD1 (6 bases). The CDR3 consists of 16 residues. CDR1 is SGHRS, CDR2 YFSETQ, per germline. V lost 0 bases, J lost 4 bases, and 13 bases lay in between. The CDR3: CASSLGQDGLNEKLFF. CDR3 sequence (DNA): TGCGCCAGCAGCTTGGGACAGGACGGACTTAATGAAAAACTGTTTTTT.

This rearrangement joins TRBV7-2 to TRBJ2-5; TRBD2 agrees at 10 bases. The better agreement between TRBJ2-7 and the DNA end casts doubt on the J call. The length of the CDR3 is 19 residues. Germline V gene sequence: CDR1 SGHTA, CDR2 FQGNSA. The CDR3 sequence: CASRLLALASGSRTYEQYF. As DNA, the CDR3 is TGTGCCAGCAGACTTCTTGCACTAGCTAGCGGGAGTAGAACCTACGAGCAGTACTTC.

This clonotype has a handful of counts. This chain joins TRBV29-1 and TRBJ2-5; 8 positions match TRBD1. CDR1 and CDR2 (germline): SQVTM, ANQGSEA. The CDR3 spans 11 residues. V dropped 4 bases and J dropped 11; count of bases not matched to a gene: 6. The CDR3 sequence: CSVALGQEQYF. The CDR3 DNA reads TGCAGCGTTGCCCTGGGACAGGAGCAGTACTTC.

Only a few counts were recorded for this clonotype. The chain combines TRBV20-1 with TRBJ2-3; 8 bases are a match to TRBD2. Germline lookup yields CDR1 DFQATT and CDR2 SNEGSKA (reference sequence). Losses at the gene ends were 3 bases for V and 6 bases for J; bases not matched to a gene: 5. CDR3 length: 13 amino acids. The CDR3, as DNA: TGCAGTGCTAGTCTGACTAGCGAGGATACGCAGTATTTT. It translates to CSASLTSEDTQYF.